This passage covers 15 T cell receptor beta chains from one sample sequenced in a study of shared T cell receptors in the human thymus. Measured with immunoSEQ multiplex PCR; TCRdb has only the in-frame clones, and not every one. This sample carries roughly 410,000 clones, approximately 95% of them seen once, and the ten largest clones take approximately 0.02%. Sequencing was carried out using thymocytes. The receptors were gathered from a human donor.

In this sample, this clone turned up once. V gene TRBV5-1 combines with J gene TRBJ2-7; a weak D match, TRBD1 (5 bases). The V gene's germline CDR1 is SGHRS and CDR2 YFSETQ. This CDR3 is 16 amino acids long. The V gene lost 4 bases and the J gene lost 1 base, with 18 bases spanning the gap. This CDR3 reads CASSGLQPQGSYEQYF. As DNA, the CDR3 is TGCGCCAGCAGCGGTCTCCAGCCTCAGGGATCCTACGAGCAGTACTTC.

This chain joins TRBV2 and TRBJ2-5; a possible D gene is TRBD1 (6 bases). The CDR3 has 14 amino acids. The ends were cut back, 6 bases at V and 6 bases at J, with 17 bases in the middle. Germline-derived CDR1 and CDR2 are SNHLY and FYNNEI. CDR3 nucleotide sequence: TGTGCCAGCAGACCGCTCGCCAGGGGTAAGACCCAGTACTTC. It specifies CASRPLARGKTQYF.

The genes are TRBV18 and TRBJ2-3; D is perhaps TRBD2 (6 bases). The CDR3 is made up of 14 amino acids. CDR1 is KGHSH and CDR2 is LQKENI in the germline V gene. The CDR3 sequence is CASGPGVPTDTQYF. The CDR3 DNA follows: TGTGCTAGCGGACCGGGAGTCCCCACAGATACGCAGTATTTT.

In DNA form, the CDR3 reads TGTGCCAGCAGTTCTCGTGGGGAGCCCCAGCATTTT. Its protein is CASSSRGEPQHF. The rearrangement links TRBV2 to TRBJ1-5, with D uncertain. The V gene's germline CDR1 is SNHLY and CDR2 FYNNEI. The CDR3 loop spans 12 amino acids. V lost 5 bases and J lost 8, with 10 bases in between.

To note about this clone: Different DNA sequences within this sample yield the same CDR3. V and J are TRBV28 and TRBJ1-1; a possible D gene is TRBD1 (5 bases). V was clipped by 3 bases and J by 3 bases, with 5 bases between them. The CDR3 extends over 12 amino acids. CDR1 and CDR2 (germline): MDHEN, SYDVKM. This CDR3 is CASSLGDTEAFF. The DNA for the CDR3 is TGTGCCAGCAGTTTGGGGGACACTGAAGCTTTCTTT.

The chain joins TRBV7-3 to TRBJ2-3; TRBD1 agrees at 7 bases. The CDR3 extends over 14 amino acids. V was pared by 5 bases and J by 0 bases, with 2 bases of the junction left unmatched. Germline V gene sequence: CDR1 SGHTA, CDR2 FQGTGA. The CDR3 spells CASSTGDSTDTQYF. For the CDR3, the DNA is TGTGCCAGCAGCACAGGGGACAGCACAGATACGCAGTATTTT. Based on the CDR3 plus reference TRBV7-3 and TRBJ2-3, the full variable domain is GAGVSQTPSNKVTEKGKYVELRCDPISGHTALYWYRQSLGQGPEFLIYFQGTGAADDSGLPNDRFFAVRPEGSVSTLKIQRTERGDSAVYLCASSTGDSTDTQYFGPGTRLTVL.

This chain's CDR3 is CASSGAPGDRVWAASEQYF. CDR3 DNA: TGTGCCAGCAGCGGGGCCCCCGGGGACAGGGTGTGGGCAGCTAGCGAGCAGTACTTC. The chain joins TRBV9 to TRBJ2-7; TRBD1 aligns across 9 bases. Germline V lookup: CDR1 SGDLS, CDR2 YYNGEE. The CDR3 spans 19 residues. V lost 3 bases to trimming and J lost 6 bases; unmatched junction nucleotides: 22.

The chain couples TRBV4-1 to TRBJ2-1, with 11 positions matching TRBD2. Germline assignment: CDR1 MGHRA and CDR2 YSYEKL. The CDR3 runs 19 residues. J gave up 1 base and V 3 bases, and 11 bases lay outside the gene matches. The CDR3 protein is CASSQALAGEVRSYNEQFF. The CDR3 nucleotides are TGCGCCAGCAGCCAGGCACTAGCGGGAGAGGTTAGGTCCTACAATGAGCAGTTCTTC.

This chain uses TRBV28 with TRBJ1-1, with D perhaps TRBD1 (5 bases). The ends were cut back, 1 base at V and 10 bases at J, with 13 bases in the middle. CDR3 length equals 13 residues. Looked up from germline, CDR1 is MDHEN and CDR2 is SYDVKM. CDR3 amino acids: CASSLLVARVAFF. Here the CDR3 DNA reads TGTGCCAGCAGTTTATTAGTTGCCAGGGTAGCTTTCTTT.

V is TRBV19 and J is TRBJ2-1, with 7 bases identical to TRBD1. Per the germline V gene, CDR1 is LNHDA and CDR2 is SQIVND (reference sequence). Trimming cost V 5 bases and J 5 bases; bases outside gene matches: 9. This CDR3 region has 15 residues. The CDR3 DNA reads TGTGCCAGTAGTGAAAGGGGGCGGTTTGACAATGAGCAGTTCTTC. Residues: CASSERGRFDNEQFF.

This chain's CDR3 is CASSPPRPHPLRYEQYF. CDR3 DNA sequence: TGTGCCAGCAGCCCACCCCGTCCCCATCCCCTCCGTTACGAGCAGTACTTC. J is TRBJ2-7 and V is TRBV28; D uncertain. Deletions cut 6 bases from V and 4 bases from J, with 25 bases between. The CDR3 consists of 17 residues. Germline lookup yields CDR1 MDHEN and CDR2 SYDVKM.

This CDR3 reads CASSPPGLAGRHNEQFF. The CDR3 DNA reads as TGTGCCAGCTCACCGCCGGGACTAGCGGGAAGACACAATGAGCAGTTCTTC. V is TRBV18 and J is TRBJ2-1, with 13 nucleotides matching TRBD2. The V gene end was trimmed by 3 bases and the J gene end by 5 bases; junction bases not matched to a gene: 7. Germline CDR1 and CDR2: KGHSH and LQKENI. This CDR3 region has 17 residues.

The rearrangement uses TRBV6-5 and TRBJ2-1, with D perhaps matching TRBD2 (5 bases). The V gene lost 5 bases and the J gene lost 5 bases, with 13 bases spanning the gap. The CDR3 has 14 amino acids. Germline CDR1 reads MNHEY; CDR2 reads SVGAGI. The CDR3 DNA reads TGTGCCAGCAGTCCCCGGACTGTGAACAATGAGCAGTTCTTC. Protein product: CASSPRTVNNEQFF.

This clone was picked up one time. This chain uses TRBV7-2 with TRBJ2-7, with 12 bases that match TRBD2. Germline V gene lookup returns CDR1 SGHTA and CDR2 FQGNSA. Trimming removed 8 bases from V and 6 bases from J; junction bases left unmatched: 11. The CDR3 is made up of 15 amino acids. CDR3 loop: CASRSQTSGRREQYF. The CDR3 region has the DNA TGTGCCAGCCGCTCTCAGACTAGCGGGAGACGCGAGCAGTACTTC.

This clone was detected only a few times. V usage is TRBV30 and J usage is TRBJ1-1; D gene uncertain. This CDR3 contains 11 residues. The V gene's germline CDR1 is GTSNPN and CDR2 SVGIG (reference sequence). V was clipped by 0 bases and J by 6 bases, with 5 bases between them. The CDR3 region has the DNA TGTGCCTGGAGTGTACGGCCTGAAGCTTTCTTT. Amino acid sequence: CAWSVRPEAFF.